These 5 T cell receptor beta chains were all obtained from the same sample, sequenced in a study of CD8 T cells in Susac syndrome. The RNA input was roughly 0.45 to 1 ug, and it was reverse transcribed with random hexamers. From the immunoSEQ multiplex PCR reads, TCRdb called clonotypes with MiXCR, one entry per CDR3 protein. Among 75,000 to 100,000 distinct CDR3 sequences listed, 85% to 95% were seen once. Sequencing was carried out using CD8+ T cells from PBMCs. The receptor source for this set is a human donor with Susac syndrome.

The gene calls are TRBV4-1 and TRBJ2-1; TRBD2 agrees at 7 bases. The ends lost 0 bases at V and 1 base at J; junction bases unmatched: 9. Germline V gene data show CDR1 as MGHRA and CDR2 as YSYEKL. The CDR3 contains 18 residues. The CDR3 sequence: CASSQDDGTSASYNEQFF. The CDR3 nucleotides are TGCGCCAGCAGCCAAGATGATGGCACTAGCGCATCCTACAATGAGCAGTTCTTC.

This rearrangement joins TRBV29-1 to TRBJ1-2, with D perhaps TRBD1 (5 bases). V lost 3 bases, J lost 8 bases, and 13 bases lay in between. CDR3 size: 12 residues. Germline CDR1 is SQVTM and CDR2 is ANQGSEA. The CDR3 DNA follows: TGCAGCGTTGATTCAGGGTGGGGCGGCTACACCTTC. Amino acids: CSVDSGWGGYTF.

The chain couples TRBV12-3 or TRBV12-4 to TRBJ2-2, with D tentatively TRBD2 (6 bases). The CDR3 extends over 12 amino acids. The CDR3 region has the DNA TGTCCCTCGCGGGAAGGCACCGGGGAGCTGTTTTTT. It specifies CPSREGTGELFF.

This clonotype was recorded a few times. The chain uses TRBV14 and TRBJ2-7; 7 bases are a match to TRBD1. This CDR3 comprises 14 residues. Germline V gives CDR1 SGHDN, CDR2 FVKESK. Trimming at V came to 4 bases and at J to 0 bases, leaving 3 bases not matched to a gene. The CDR3 sequence: CASSPWDSSYEQYF. As DNA, the CDR3 is TGTGCCAGCAGCCCGTGGGACAGCTCCTACGAGCAGTACTTC.

V is TRBV27 and J is TRBJ2-7, with 9 bases lining up with TRBD1. Unmatched junction bases numbered 6, after V lost 5 bases and J lost 1 base. Per the germline V gene, CDR1 is MNHEY and CDR2 is SMNVEV (reference sequence). This CDR3 has 15 residues. This CDR3 reads CASSLTGGGSYEQYF. Written as DNA, the CDR3 is TGTGCCAGCAGTCTGACAGGGGGAGGGTCCTACGAGCAGTACTTC.